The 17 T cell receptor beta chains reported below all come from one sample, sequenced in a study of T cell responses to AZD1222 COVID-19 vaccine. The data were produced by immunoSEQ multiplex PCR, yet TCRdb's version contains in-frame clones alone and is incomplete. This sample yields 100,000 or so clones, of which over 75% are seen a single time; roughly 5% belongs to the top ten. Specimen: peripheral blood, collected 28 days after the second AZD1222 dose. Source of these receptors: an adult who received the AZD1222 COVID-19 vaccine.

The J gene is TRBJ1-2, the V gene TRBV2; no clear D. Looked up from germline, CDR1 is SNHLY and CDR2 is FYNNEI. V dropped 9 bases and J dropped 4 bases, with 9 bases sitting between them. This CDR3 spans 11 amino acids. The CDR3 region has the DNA TGTGCCAGTACAGAGGGCTATGGCTACACCTTC. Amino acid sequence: CASTEGYGYTF.

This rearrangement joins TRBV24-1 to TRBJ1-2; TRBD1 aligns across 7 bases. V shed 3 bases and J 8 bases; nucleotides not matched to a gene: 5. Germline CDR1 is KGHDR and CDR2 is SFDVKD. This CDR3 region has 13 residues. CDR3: CATSDRTGGGYTF. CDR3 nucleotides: TGTGCCACCAGTGATAGGACAGGAGGAGGCTACACCTTC.

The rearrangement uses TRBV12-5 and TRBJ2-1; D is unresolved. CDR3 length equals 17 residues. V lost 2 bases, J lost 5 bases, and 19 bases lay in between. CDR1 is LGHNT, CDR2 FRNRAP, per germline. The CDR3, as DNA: TGTGCTAGTGGTTTGAATAATTGGGCAGTAGGAAACAATGAGCAGTTCTTC. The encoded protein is CASGLNNWAVGNNEQFF.

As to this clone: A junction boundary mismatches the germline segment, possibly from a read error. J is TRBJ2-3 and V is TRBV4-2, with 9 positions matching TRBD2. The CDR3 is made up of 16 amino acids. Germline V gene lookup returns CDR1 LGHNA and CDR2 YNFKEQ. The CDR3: CASSQGSGTSIDTQYF. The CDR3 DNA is TGTGCCAGCAGCCAAGGGTCCGGGACTAGCATAGATACGCAGTATTTT.

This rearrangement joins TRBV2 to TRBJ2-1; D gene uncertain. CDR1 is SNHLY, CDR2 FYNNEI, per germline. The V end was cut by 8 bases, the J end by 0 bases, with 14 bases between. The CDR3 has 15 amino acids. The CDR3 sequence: CASERPEYSYNEQFF. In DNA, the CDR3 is TGTGCCAGCGAAAGGCCCGAGTACTCCTACAATGAGCAGTTCTTC.

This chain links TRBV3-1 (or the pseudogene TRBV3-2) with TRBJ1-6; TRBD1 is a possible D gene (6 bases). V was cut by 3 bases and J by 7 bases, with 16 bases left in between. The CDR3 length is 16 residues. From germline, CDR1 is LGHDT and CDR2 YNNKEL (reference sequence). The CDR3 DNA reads TGTGCCAGCAGCCAGGACAGTACAGCACGCAATTCACCCCTCCACTTT. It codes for CASSQDSTARNSPLHF.

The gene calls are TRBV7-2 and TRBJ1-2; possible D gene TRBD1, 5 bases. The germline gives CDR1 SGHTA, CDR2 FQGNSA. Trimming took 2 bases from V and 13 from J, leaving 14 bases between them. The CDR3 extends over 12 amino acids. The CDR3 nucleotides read TGTGCCAGCAGCTTAAGTCAGGGAAGGTTCACCTTC. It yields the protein CASSLSQGRFTF.

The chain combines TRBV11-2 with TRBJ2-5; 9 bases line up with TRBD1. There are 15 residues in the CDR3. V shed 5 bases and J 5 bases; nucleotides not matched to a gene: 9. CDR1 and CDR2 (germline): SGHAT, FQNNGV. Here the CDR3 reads CASSVGDRARETQYF. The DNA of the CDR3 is TGTGCCAGCAGCGTAGGGGACAGGGCGCGCGAGACCCAGTACTTC.

The DNA for the CDR3 is TGTGCCAGCAGAGACAGACCGAACACCGGGGAGCTGTTTTTT. Translating it yields CASRDRPNTGELFF. The rearrangement links TRBV19 to TRBJ2-2; D perhaps matches TRBD1 (5 bases). The V gene's germline CDR1 is LNHDA and CDR2 SQIVND (reference sequence). This CDR3 is built from 14 residues. V was shortened by 9 bases and J by 0 bases, with 11 bases between the two germline ends.

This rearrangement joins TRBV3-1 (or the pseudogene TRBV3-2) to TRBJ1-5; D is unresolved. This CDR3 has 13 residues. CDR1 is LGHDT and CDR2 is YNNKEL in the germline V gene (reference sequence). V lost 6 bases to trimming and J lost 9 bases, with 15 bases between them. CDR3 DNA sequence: TGTGCCAGCAGTCCCGACGGATATGTGCCCCAGCATTTT. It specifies CASSPDGYVPQHF.

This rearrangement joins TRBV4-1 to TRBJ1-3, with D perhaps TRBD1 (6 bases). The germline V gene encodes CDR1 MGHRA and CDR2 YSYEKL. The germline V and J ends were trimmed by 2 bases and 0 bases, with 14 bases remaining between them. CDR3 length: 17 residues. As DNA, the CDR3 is TGCGCCAGCAGCCAACCCCGGACAGAAACCTCTGGAAACACCATATATTTT. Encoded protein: CASSQPRTETSGNTIYF.

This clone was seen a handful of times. CDR3 loop: CASSLVGGDTQYF. In nucleotides, the CDR3 is TGTGCCAGCAGCTTAGTGGGCGGAGATACGCAGTATTTT. The chain uses TRBV7-3 and TRBJ2-3; no firm D call. The germline CDR1 and CDR2 sequences are SGHTA and FQGTGA. This CDR3 contains 13 residues. Deletions cut 2 bases from V and 5 bases from J, with 8 bases between. Full variable domain (missing parts from reference TRBV7-3 and TRBJ2-3): GAGVSQTPSNKVTEKGKYVELRCDPISGHTALYWYRQSLGQGPEFLIYFQGTGAADDSGLPNDRFFAVRPEGSVSTLKIQRTERGDSAVYLCASSLVGGDTQYFGPGTRLTVL.

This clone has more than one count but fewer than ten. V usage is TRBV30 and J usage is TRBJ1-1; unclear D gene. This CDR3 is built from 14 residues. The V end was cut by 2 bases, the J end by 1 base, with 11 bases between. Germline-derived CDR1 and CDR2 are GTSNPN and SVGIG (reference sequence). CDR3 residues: CAWSSEVANTEAFF. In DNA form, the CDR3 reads TGTGCCTGGAGTTCAGAGGTCGCGAACACTGAAGCTTTCTTT. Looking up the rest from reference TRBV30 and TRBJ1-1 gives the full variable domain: SQTIHQWPATLVQPVGSPLSLECTVEGTSNPNLYWYRQAAGRGLQLLFYSVGIGQISSEVPQNLSASRPQDRQFILSSKKLLLSDSGFYLCAWSSEVANTEAFFGQGTRLTVV.

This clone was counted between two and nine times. CDR3 in amino acids: CASSPTISSYEQYF. The DNA for the CDR3 is TGTGCCAGCAGCCCTACCATAAGCTCCTACGAGCAGTACTTC. The chain is built from TRBV7-3 and TRBJ2-7, with D uncertain. The CDR3 is made up of 14 amino acids. The V gene's germline CDR1 is SGHTA and CDR2 FQGTGA. V lost 5 bases and J 0 bases, leaving 11 bases between the germline ends.

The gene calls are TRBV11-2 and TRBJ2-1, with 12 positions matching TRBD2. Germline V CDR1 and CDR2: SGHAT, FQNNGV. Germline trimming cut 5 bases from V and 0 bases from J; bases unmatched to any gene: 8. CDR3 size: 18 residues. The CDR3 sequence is CASSPLAGGPSSYNEQFF. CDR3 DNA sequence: TGTGCCAGCAGCCCTCTAGCGGGGGGGCCAAGCTCCTACAATGAGCAGTTCTTC.

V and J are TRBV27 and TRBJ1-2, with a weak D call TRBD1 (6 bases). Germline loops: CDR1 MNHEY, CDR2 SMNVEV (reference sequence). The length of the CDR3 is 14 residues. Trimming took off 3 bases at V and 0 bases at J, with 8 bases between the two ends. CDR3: CASSFQGTNYGYTF. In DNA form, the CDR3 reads TGTGCCAGCAGTTTCCAGGGGACTAACTATGGCTACACCTTC.

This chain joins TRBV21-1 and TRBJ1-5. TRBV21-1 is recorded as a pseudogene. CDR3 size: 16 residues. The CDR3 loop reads CASSGRVRDSNQPQHF. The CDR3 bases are TGTGCCAGCAGCGGGCGGGTCAGGGATAGCAATCAGCCCCAGCATTTT.